The rows below give T cell receptor beta chains drawn from one sample of a study of T cell changes during pregnancy in multiple sclerosis. The method was immunoSEQ multiplex PCR; TCRdb's version includes in-frame clones alone and lacks a portion of them. The sample records roughly 80,000 clones, approximately 92% being singletons. Sequencing used peripheral blood, obtained in the first trimester of pregnancy. Receptors were obtained from a female donor with multiple sclerosis, enrolled in a pregnancy study. The CDR3 runs from the conserved cysteine through the conserved F or W. D genes are given only for firm matches. For some rows the clone size is stated as once, few or many, or as a class when expanded; others skip it.

D	V	J	size	DNA	CDR3
-	TRBV7-9	TRBJ2-1	-	TGTGCCAGCAGCTTAAGGGGCTACAATGAGCAGTTCTTC	CASSLRGYNEQFF
-	TRBV4-2	TRBJ2-1	-	TGTGCCAGCAGCGTCTCGACTAGTCGAGGCTCCTACAATGAGCAGTTCTTC	CASSVSTSRGSYNEQFF
TRBD2	TRBV19	TRBJ2-1	-	TGTGCCAGTAGTCGGGGACTAGCGGGATATGAGCAGTTCTTC	CASSRGLAGYEQFF
-	TRBV7-2	TRBJ2-1	-	TGTGCCAGCAGCTTACCCCCCCCTAGTTCCTACAATGAGCAGTTCTTC	CASSLPPPSSYNEQFF
TRBD2	TRBV29-1	TRBJ2-3	-	TGCAGCGTTGACCCGACTAGCGGGAGCCCTATTAGCACAGATACGCAGTATTTT	CSVDPTSGSPISTDTQYF
-	TRBV19	TRBJ1-6	-	TGTGCCAGTCATGTTCACTATAATTCACCCCTCCACTTT	CASHVHYNSPLHF
-	TRBV19	TRBJ1-4	-	TGTGCCAGTAGTATAACAGCAACTAATGAAAAACTGTTTTTT	CASSITATNEKLFF
TRBD2	TRBV5-1	TRBJ2-1	-	TGCGCCAGCAGCTTGGCGGGGAGGGTTGTCGATGAGCAGTTCTTC	CASSLAGRVVDEQFF
TRBD2	TRBV25-1	TRBJ2-3	-	TGTGCCAGCAGGGGGGGCGGGGGGCTGGATACGCAGTATTTT	CASRGGGGLDTQYF
-	TRBV9	TRBJ1-3	-	TGTGCCAGCAGCGTAGGGACAGACGCTGGAAACACCATATATTTT	CASSVGTDAGNTIYF
TRBD2	TRBV7-2	TRBJ2-1	-	TGTGCCAGCAGCTTAGTCGACGCCGGGGGGAATGAGCAGTTCTTC	CASSLVDAGGNEQFF
TRBD1	TRBV19	TRBJ2-3	-	TGTGCCAGTAGCCGGGACAGGGTCACAGATACGCAGTATTTT	CASSRDRVTDTQYF
-	TRBV28	TRBJ2-7	-	TGTGCCAGCAGCCTAACTGGGAGCTCCTACGAGCAGTACTTC	CASSLTGSSYEQYF
TRBD2	TRBV7-3	TRBJ2-1	-	TGTGCCAGCAGCTCTGGTAGCGGGAGGGCCCCCGGCAATGAGCAGTTCTTC	CASSSGSGRAPGNEQFF
TRBD1	TRBV30	TRBJ1-1	-	TGTGCCTGGACCCAGGGGGTAAGGACTGAAGCTTTCTTT	CAWTQGVRTEAFF
-	TRBV10-3	TRBJ1-6	-	TGTGCCAGCAATTCCCTCGGGGGCTCCTATAATTCACCCCTCCACTTT	CASNSLGGSYNSPLHF
-	TRBV7-9	TRBJ2-7	-	TGTGCCAGCACCCCCCCCCGGTCCTACGAGCAGTACTTC	CASTPPRSYEQYF
-	TRBV4-3	TRBJ2-2	-	TGCGCCAGCAGCCAAGAAGGCGGACAGTTGAACACCGGGGAGCTGTTTTTT	CASSQEGGQLNTGELFF
TRBD1	TRBV2	TRBJ2-2	-	TGTGCCAGCAGTGAAGAGGGACAGAAGGCCGGGGAGCTGTTTTTT	CASSEEGQKAGELFF
-	TRBV7-8	TRBJ2-5	-	TGTGCCAGCAGCTTAAACAGCCTAGAGACCCAGTACTTC	CASSLNSLETQYF
-	TRBV4-1	TRBJ2-1	-	TGCGCCAGCAGCCACTCGACTAGGGATGAGCAGTTCTTC	CASSHSTRDEQFF
TRBD1	TRBV28	TRBJ1-1	-	TGTGCCAGCAGTTTTTTGGACAGGGGAACTGAAGCTTTCTTT	CASSFLDRGTEAFF
-	TRBV28	TRBJ2-7	-	TGTGCCAGCAGCTTAACTCTTTACGAGCAGTACTTC	CASSLTLYEQYF
TRBD1	TRBV29-1	TRBJ1-5	-	TGCAGCGGCCGGGACAGGGATGGAAGGCAGCCCCAGCATTTT	CSGRDRDGRQPQHF
-	TRBV4-3	TRBJ2-6	once	TGCGCCAGCAGCCCCGGACTGACTGGTACTGGGGCCAACGTCCTGACTTTC	CASSPGLTGTGANVLTF
-	TRBV6-6	TRBJ2-1	-	TGTGCCAGCAGTTACTCGGAGGGGCCTGATGAGCAGTTCTTC	CASSYSEGPDEQFF
-	TRBV19	TRBJ1-1	-	TGTGCCAGTAGTCTTGCTCGCTCAGTGCCAGCTTTCTTT	CASSLARSVPAFF
-	TRBV28	TRBJ1-3	-	TGTGCCGGTCGTGGGGTTTCGGGGGGAAACACCATATATTTT	CAGRGVSGGNTIYF
TRBD1	TRBV7-6	TRBJ1-1	-	TGTGCCAGCAGCTTTCATGACAGGGGAAACACTGAAGCTTTCTTT	CASSFHDRGNTEAFF
-	TRBV27	TRBJ1-2	-	TGTGCCAGGACAGACTCCTATGGCTACACCTTC	CARTDSYGYTF
TRBD2	TRBV14	TRBJ2-2	-	TGTGCCAGCAGCCAATTTAGCGGGGCCGGGGAGCTGTTTTTT	CASSQFSGAGELFF